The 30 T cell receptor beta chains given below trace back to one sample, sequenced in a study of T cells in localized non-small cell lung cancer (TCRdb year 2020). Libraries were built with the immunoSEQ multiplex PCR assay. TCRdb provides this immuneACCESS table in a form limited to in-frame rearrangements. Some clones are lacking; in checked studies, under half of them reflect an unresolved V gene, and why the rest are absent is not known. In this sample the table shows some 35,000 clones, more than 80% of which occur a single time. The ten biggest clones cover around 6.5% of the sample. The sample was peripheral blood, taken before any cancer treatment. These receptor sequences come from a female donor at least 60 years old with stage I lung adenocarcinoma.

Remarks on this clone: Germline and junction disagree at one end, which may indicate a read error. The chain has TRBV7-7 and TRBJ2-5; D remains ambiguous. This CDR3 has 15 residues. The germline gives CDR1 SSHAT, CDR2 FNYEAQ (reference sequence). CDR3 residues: CASSLVYTYQETQYF. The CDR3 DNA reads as TGTGCTAGCAGCTTAGTTTACACTTACCAAGAGACCCAGTACTTC.

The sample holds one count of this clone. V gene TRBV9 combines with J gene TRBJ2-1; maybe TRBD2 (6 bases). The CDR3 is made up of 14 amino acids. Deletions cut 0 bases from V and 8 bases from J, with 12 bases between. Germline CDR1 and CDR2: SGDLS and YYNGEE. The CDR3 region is CASSVESRRDEQFF. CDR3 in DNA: TGTGCCAGCAGCGTAGAATCTAGGAGGGATGAGCAGTTCTTC. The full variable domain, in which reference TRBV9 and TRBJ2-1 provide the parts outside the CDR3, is DSGVTQTPKHLITATGQRVTLRCSPRSGDLSVYWYQQSLDQGLQFLIQYYNGEERAKGNILERFSAQQFPDLHSELNLSSLELGDSALYFCASSVESRRDEQFFGPGTRLTVL.

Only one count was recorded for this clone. The CDR3 DNA reads TGTGCCAGCAGACGGGCAGGGGCAAACACTGAAGCTTTCTTT. Translating it yields CASRRAGANTEAFF. The rearrangement links TRBV6-1 to TRBJ1-1, with D possibly matching TRBD1 (6 bases). V was trimmed by 6 bases and J by 2 bases, leaving 13 bases between them. This CDR3 contains 14 residues. Germline V gene data show CDR1 as MNHNS and CDR2 as SASEGT.

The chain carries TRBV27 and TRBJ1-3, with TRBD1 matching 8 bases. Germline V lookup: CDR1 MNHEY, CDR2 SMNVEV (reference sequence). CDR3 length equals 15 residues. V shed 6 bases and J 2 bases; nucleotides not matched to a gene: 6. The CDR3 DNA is TGTGCCAGCAGGGGCAGGGGGCAAACTGGAAACACCATATATTTT. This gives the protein CASRGRGQTGNTIYF.

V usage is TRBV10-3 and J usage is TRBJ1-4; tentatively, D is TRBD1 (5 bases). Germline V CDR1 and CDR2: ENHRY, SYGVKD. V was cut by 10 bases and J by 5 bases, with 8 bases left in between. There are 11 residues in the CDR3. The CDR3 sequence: CASRGNEKLFF. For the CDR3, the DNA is TGTGCCAGCCGGGGGAATGAAAAACTGTTTTTT.

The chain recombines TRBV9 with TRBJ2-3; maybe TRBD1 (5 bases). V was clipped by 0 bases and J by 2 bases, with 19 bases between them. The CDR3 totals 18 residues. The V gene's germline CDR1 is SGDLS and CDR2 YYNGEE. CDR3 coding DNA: TGTGCCAGCAGCGTAGAGGGGCAGACCTTATCACTCACAGATACGCAGTATTTT. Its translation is CASSVEGQTLSLTDTQYF.

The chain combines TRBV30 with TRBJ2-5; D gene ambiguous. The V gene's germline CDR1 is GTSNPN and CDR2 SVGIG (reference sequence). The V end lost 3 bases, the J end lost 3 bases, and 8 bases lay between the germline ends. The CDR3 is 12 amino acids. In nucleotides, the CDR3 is TGTGCCTGGAGGGATTTTGAAGAGACCCAGTACTTC. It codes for CAWRDFEETQYF.

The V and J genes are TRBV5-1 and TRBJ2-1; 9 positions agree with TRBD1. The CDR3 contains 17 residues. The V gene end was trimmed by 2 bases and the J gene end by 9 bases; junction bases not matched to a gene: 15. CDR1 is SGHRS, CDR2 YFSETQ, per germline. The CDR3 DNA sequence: TGCGCCAGCAGCTTTCCACCTCCGGGACAGGGTCGGGGTGAGCAGTTCTTC. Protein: CASSFPPPGQGRGEQFF.

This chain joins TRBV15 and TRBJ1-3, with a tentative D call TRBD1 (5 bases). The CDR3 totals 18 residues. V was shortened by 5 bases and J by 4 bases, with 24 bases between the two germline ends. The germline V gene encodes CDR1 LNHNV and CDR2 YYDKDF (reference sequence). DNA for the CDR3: TGTGCCACCAGCCCTCAGCGGGTGGGGGGATCGGCCGGAAACACCATATATTTT. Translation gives CATSPQRVGGSAGNTIYF.

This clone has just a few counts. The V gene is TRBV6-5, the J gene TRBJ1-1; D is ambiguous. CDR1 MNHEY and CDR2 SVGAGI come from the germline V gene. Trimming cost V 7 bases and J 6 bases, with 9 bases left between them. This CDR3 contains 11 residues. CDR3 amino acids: CASNTGPEAFF. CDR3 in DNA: TGTGCCAGCAATACCGGGCCTGAAGCTTTCTTT.

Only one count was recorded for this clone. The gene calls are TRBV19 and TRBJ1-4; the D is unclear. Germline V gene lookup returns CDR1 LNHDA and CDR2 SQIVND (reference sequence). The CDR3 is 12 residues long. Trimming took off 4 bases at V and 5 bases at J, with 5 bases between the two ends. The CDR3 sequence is CASSTPNEKLFF. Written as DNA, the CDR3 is TGTGCCAGTAGTACCCCGAATGAAAAACTGTTTTTT.

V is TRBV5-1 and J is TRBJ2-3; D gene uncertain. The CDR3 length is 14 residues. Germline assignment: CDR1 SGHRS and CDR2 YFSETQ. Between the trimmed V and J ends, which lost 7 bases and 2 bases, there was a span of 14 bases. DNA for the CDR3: TGCGCCAGCGGGATGGGCAGCTACACAGATACGCAGTATTTT. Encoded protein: CASGMGSYTDTQYF.

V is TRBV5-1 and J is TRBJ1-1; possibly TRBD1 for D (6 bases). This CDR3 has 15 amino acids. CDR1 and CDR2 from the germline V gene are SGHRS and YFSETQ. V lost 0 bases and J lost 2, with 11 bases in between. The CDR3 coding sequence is TGCGCCAGCAGCTTGGGGGACATAGAAAACACTGAAGCTTTCTTT. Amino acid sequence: CASSLGDIENTEAFF. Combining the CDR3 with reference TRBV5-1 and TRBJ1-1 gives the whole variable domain KAGVTQTPRYLIKTRGQQVTLSCSPISGHRSVSWYQQTPGQGLQFLFEYFSETQRNKGNFPGRFSGRQFSNSRSEMNVSTLELGDSALYLCASSLGDIENTEAFFGQGTRLTVV.

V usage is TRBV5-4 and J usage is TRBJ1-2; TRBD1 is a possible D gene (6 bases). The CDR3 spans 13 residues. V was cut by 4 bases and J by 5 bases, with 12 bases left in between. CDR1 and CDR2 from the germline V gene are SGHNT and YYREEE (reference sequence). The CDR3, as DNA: TGTGCCAGCAGCCTACAGGGAGGATATGGCTACACCTTC. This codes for CASSLQGGYGYTF.

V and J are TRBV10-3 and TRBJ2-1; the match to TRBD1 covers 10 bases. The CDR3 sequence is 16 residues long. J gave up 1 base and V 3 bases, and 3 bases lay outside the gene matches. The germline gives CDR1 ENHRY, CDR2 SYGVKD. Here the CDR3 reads CAISDPDRGSYNEQFF. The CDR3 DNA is TGTGCCATCAGTGACCCGGACAGGGGGTCCTACAATGAGCAGTTCTTC.

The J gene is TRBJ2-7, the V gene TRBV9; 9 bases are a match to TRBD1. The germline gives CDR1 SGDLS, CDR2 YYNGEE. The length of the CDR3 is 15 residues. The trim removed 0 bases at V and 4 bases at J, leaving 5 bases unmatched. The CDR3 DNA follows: TGTGCCAGCAGCGTAGATATACAGGGGGCTTACGAGCAGTACTTC. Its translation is CASSVDIQGAYEQYF.

The CDR3 sequence: CASSSGTGSYGYTF. The CDR3 region has the DNA TGTGCCAGCAGCTCCGGGACAGGGAGTTATGGCTACACCTTC. V is TRBV7-9 and J is TRBJ1-2; the match to TRBD1 covers 9 bases. This CDR3 is built from 14 residues. Germline values: CDR1 SEHNR, CDR2 FQNEAQ (reference sequence). V lost 4 bases, J lost 5 bases, and 5 bases stayed unmatched.

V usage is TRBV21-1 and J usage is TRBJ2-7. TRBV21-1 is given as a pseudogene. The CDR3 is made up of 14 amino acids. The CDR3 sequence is CASAGTLSSYEQYV. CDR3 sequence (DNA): TGTGCCAGCGCGGGGACACTCAGCTCCTACGAGCAGTACGTC.

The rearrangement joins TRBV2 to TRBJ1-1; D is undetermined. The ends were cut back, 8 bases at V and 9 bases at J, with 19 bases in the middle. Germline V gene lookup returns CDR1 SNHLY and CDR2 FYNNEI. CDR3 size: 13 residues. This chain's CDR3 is CASLFVAEEKAFF. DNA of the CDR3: TGTGCCAGCTTATTCGTGGCGGAAGAAAAAGCTTTCTTT.

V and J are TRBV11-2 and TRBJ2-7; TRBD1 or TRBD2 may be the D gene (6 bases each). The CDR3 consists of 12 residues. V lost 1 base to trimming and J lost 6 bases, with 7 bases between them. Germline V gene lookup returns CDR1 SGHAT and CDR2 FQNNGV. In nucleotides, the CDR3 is TGTGCCAGCAGCTTAGCGGGGGCCGAGCAGTACTTC. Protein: CASSLAGAEQYF.

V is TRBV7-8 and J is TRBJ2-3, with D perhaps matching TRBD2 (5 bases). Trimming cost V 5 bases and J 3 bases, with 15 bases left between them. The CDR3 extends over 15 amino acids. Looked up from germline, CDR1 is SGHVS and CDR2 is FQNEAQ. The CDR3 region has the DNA TGTGCCAGCAGCGGGAGCGAAGGGCTAACAGATACGCAGTATTTT. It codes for CASSGSEGLTDTQYF.

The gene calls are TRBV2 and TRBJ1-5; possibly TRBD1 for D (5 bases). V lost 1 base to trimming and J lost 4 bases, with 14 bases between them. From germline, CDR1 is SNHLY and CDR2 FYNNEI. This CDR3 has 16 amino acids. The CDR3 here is CASSEVSLTANQPQHF. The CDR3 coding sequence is TGTGCCAGCAGTGAAGTGTCTCTGACAGCTAATCAGCCCCAGCATTTT.

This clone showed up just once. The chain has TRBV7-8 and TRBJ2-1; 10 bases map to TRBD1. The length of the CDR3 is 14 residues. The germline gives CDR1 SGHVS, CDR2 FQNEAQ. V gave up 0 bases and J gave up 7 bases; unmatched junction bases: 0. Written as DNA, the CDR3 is TGTGCCAGCAGCTTAGCGGACAGGGGGAATGAGCAGTTCTTC. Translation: CASSLADRGNEQFF.

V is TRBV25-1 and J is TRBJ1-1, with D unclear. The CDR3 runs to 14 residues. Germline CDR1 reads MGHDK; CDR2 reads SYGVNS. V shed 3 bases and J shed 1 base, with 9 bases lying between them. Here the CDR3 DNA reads TGTGCCAGCAGTGACCTCGCCCGGAACACTGAAGCTTTCTTT. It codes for CASSDLARNTEAFF.

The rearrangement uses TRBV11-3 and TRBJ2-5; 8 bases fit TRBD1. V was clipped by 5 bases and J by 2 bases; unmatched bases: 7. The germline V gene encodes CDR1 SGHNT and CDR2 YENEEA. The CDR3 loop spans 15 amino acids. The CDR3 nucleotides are TGTGCCAGCAGCCGGGGACAGGAGCCTCAAGAGACCCAGTACTTC. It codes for CASSRGQEPQETQYF.

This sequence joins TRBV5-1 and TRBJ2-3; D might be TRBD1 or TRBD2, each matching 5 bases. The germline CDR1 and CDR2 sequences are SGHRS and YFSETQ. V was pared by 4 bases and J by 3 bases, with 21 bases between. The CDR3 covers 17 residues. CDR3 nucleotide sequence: TGCGCCAGCAGCCCTCGGGGCAGGGAGTCGAGAACAGATACGCAGTATTTT. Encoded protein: CASSPRGRESRTDTQYF. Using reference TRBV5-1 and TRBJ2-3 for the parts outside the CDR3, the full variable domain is KAGVTQTPRYLIKTRGQQVTLSCSPISGHRSVSWYQQTPGQGLQFLFEYFSETQRNKGNFPGRFSGRQFSNSRSEMNVSTLELGDSALYLCASSPRGRESRTDTQYFGPGTRLTVL.

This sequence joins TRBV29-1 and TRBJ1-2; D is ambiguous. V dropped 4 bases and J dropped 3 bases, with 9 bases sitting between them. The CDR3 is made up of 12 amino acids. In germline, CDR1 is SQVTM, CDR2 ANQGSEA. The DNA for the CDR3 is TGCAGCGTTGTGGAGACCGACTATGGCTACACCTTC. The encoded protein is CSVVETDYGYTF.

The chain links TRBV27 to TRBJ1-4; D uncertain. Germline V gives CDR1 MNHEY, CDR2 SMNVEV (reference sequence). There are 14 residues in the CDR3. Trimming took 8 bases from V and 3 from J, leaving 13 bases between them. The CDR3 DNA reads TGTGCCAGCCGGGTCATCGGGTCTAATGAAAAACTGTTTTTT. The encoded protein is CASRVIGSNEKLFF.

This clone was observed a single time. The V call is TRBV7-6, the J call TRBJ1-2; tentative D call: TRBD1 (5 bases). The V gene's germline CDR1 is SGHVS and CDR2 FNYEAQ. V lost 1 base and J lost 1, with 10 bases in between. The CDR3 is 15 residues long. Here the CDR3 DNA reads TGTGCCAGCAGCTTAGACGTGGGGGGTAACTATGGCTACACCTTC. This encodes CASSLDVGGNYGYTF. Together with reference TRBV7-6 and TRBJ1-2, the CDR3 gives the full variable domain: GAGVSQSPRYKVTKRGQDVALRCDPISGHVSLYWYRQALGQGPEFLTYFNYEAQQDKSGLPNDRFSAERPEGSISTLTIQRTEQRDSAMYRCASSLDVGGNYGYTFGSGTRLTVV.

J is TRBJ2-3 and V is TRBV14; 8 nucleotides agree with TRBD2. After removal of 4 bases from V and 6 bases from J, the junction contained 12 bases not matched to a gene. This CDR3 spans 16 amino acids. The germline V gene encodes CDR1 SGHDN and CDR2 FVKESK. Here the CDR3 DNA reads TGTGCCAGCAGCCCTCGGGCGGGGGGCCGTACGGATACGCAGTATTTT. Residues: CASSPRAGGRTDTQYF.